This T cell receptor (beta chain) was observed in a study of T-cell reconstitution after alpha-beta-depleted transplantation in children. Preparing the TCRbeta library involved the use of unique molecular identifiers. MiXCR, run by TCRdb on the PCR reads, gives a single entry per CDR3 protein. Of roughly 200,000 distinct CDR3 sequences listed, 9.5% to 13% are singletons. This clonotype was counted many times. Its antigen is still unknown. Overall study results and limits: Several hundred expanded graft clones reportedly supplied alpha-beta T cells about two months after transplant. Surviving recipient T cells and thymic progenitors underlay high day-60 TCRbeta diversity in some patients. Newly produced T cells mostly accounted for T-cell counts and diversity one year post-transplant.

Germline V gene sequence: CDR1 LGHDT, CDR2 YNNKEL (reference sequence). Trimming stripped 4 bases from V and 5 bases from J, with 11 bases between. CDR3 length: 13 residues. V gene TRBV3-1 combines with J gene TRBJ1-2, with D unclear. This sample comprised PBMCs, obtained before TCRalphabeta/CD19-depleted stem cell transplant. The receptor's source is a child less than two years old with acute myeloid leukemia, due to receive a stem cell transplant. The CDR3 protein is CASSPDGGYGYTF. CDR3 coding DNA: TGTGCCAGCAGCCCCGACGGAGGGTATGGCTACACCTTC.